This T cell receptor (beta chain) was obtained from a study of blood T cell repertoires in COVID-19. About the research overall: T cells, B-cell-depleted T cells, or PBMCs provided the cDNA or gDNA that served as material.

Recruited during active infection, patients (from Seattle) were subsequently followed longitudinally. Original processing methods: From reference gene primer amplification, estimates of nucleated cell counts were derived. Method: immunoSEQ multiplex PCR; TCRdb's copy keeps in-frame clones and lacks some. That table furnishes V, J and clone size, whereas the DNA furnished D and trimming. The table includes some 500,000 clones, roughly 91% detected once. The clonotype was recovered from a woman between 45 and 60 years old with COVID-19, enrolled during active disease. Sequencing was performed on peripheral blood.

The CDR3 bases are TGTGCCAGCAGCCCGATGGGGGGGGATGGCTACACCTTC. Encoded protein: CASSPMGGDGYTF. The V call is TRBV11-2, the J call TRBJ1-2; possibly TRBD1 for D (5 bases). This CDR3 region has 13 residues. Per germline, CDR1 SGHAT and CDR2 FQNNGV. V lost 5 bases and J lost 6, with 13 bases in between.